These T cell receptor beta chains were read from a single sample in a study of cytomegalovirus exposure and HLA in healthy donors. Profiling relied on immunoSEQ multiplex PCR, and the TCRdb table lists in-frame clones only, not all of them. The repertoire holds under 200,000 clones, with around 83% as singletons. The sample consisted of PBMCs. The receptor set was obtained from a young man in good health and CMV-seropositive. The CDR3 runs from the conserved cysteine through the conserved F or W. A D gene is named only where the DNA matches it firmly. A clone size is listed for some rows: how often the clone was seen (once, few, many), or a class if it is expanded.

D gene	clone size	V gene	J gene	CDR3 DNA	CDR3 protein
TRBD2	.	TRBV19	TRBJ2-2	TGTGCCAGTAGGAGACTAGCGGGAGGAGTAACCGGGGAGCTGTTTTTT	CASRRLAGGVTGELFF
TRBD2	once	TRBV5-6	TRBJ2-7	TGTGCCAGCACCTCAAGCGGGGGAGTCGAGCAGTACTTC	CASTSSGGVEQYF
.	.	TRBV7-9	TRBJ2-5	TGTTCCAGCAGCCTGCCGGAGGGCAGGACGAGGGAAGAGACCCAGTACTTC	CSSSLPEGRTREETQYF
.	.	TRBV4-1	TRBJ2-7	TGCGCCAGCAGCCGAGCGGCAGGGGCGACCTACGAGCAGTACTTC	CASSRAAGATYEQYF
.	.	TRBV18	TRBJ1-2	TGTGCCAGCTCAGACAGTAACTATGGCTACACCTTC	CASSDSNYGYTF
.	.	TRBV7-2	TRBJ2-1	TGTGCCAGCAGCCGGGAACCGGGACTCCAACGCAATGAGCAGTTCTTC	CASSREPGLQRNEQFF
.	.	TRBV19	TRBJ2-3	TGTGCCAGTAGCGGACTCAGCACAGATACGCAGTATTTT	CASSGLSTDTQYF
TRBD1	.	TRBV30	TRBJ1-2	TGTGCCTGGGGGACAGGGACGAGTGGCTACACCTTC	CAWGTGTSGYTF
.	.	TRBV2	TRBJ1-1	TGTGCCAGCAATCCTACAGTGAACACTGAAGCTTTCTTT	CASNPTVNTEAFF
TRBD1	.	TRBV12-5	TRBJ2-5	TGTGCTAGTGGTCAGGACAGGGTCCAGACCCAGTACTTC	CASGQDRVQTQYF
TRBD2	.	TRBV27	TRBJ2-3	TGTGCCAGCAGTCGGCTAGCGGGAGGGCCAACAGATACGCAGTATTTT	CASSRLAGGPTDTQYF
TRBD1	.	TRBV18	TRBJ1-4	TGTGCCAGCTCGTCCGGGACAGGGGACGAAAAACTGTTTTTT	CASSSGTGDEKLFF
TRBD2	.	TRBV5-1	TRBJ2-2	TGCGCCAGCAGCTTGATTTGGACTAGCGGAACCGGGGAGCTGTTTTTT	CASSLIWTSGTGELFF
TRBD2	.	TRBV11-3	TRBJ2-1	TGTGCCAGCAGCTTAGATGGGGGACTAGCGGGAGGATATGAGCAGTTCTTC	CASSLDGGLAGGYEQFF
TRBD1	.	TRBV11-3	TRBJ1-2	TGTGCCAGCAGCTTAAGACAGGGCTATGGCTACACCTTC	CASSLRQGYGYTF